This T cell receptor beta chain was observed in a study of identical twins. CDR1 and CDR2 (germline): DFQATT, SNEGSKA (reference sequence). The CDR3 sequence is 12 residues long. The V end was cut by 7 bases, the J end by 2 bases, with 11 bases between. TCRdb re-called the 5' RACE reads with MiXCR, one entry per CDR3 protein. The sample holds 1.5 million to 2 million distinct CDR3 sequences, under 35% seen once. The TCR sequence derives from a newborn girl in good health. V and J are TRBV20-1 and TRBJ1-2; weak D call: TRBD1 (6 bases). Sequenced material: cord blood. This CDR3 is CSVQGTNYGYTF. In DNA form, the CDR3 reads TGCAGTGTTCAGGGGACCAACTATGGCTACACCTTC.